The 24 T cell receptor beta chains below come from one sample, sequenced in a study of regulatory T cells in long-lasting Graves disease. The TCR beta library used iRepertoire HTBI primers with Arm-PCR amplification of CDR3. From the multiplex PCR reads, TCRdb called clonotypes with MiXCR, one entry per CDR3 protein. The data contain 300,000 to 500,000 distinct CDR3 sequences, less than 25% of them singletons. Time point indicated: persistent/refractory GD, antithyroid drugs over 5 years with positive TRAb. Researchers made the TCR library from RNA that was extracted from PBMCs. Sample: peripheral blood mononuclear cells (PBMCs), taken when the disease was refractory, from a patient treated with antithyroid drugs. Source of these receptors: a female donor with Graves disease.

This clonotype came up a few times. The chain combines TRBV6-9 with TRBJ2-7; a weak D match, TRBD1 (6 bases). With 4 bases removed from V and 2 bases from J, the gap between germline ends came to 9 bases. Germline CDR1 and CDR2: MNHGY and SVAAGI. CDR3 length: 13 residues. The CDR3 DNA follows: TGTGCCAGCAGTTCGGACAGTACCTACGAGCAGTACTTC. It specifies CASSSDSTYEQYF.

This clonotype occurred many times. The chain combines TRBV7-2 with TRBJ2-7; D possibly matches TRBD1 or TRBD2 (5 bases each). The CDR3 covers 15 residues. In germline, CDR1 is SGHTA, CDR2 FQGNSA. The germline V and J ends were trimmed by 5 bases and 2 bases, with 16 bases remaining between them. The CDR3 DNA follows: TGTGCCAGCAGCCACGGACCCGGGGCAACCTACGAGCAGTACTTC. It encodes CASSHGPGATYEQYF.

In its sample, this clonotype was seen many times. The V call is TRBV27, the J call TRBJ1-2; possibly TRBD1 for D (6 bases). The V end lost 1 base, the J end lost 5 bases, and 11 bases lay between the germline ends. Germline V gene data show CDR1 as MNHEY and CDR2 as SMNVEV (reference sequence). CDR3 size: 14 residues. The DNA for the CDR3 is TGTGCCAGCAGTTTATGGGGGGGCTGGTATGGCTACACCTTC. Its translation is CASSLWGGWYGYTF.

This clonotype was seen a few times. The V and J genes are TRBV6-2 or TRBV6-3 and TRBJ2-2; 7 nucleotides line up with TRBD2. Germline values: CDR1 MNHEY, CDR2 SVGEGT. CDR3 length: 19 residues. Trimming took 0 bases from V and 0 from J; bases not matched to a gene: 10. The CDR3 reads CASSYSGASGITNTGELFF. The CDR3 nucleotides read TGTGCCAGCAGTTACTCGGGCGCGAGCGGGATTACGAACACCGGGGAGCTGTTTTTT.

This clonotype occurred many times. The J gene is TRBJ2-5, the V gene TRBV6-5; 10 bases are shared with TRBD2. Trimming at V came to 2 bases and at J to 2 bases, leaving 8 bases not matched to a gene. Germline V gives CDR1 MNHEY, CDR2 SVGAGI. CDR3 length: 17 residues. CDR3 sequence: CASSYGSLAGVQETQYF. The CDR3 nucleotides are TGTGCCAGCAGTTACGGTAGTCTAGCGGGGGTTCAAGAGACCCAGTACTTC.

This clonotype was seen more than once but under ten times. The V call is TRBV25-1, the J call TRBJ1-5; tentatively, D is TRBD1 (5 bases). V shed 2 bases and J shed 7 bases, with 9 bases lying between them. There are 13 residues in the CDR3. Germline values: CDR1 MGHDK, CDR2 SYGVNS. For the CDR3, the DNA is TGTGCCAGCAGTGAACACGAGGGGCAGCCCCAGCATTTT. Translation gives CASSEHEGQPQHF.

This clonotype has only a few counts. The genes are TRBV6-1 and TRBJ1-5; the match to TRBD1 covers 10 bases. CDR3 length: 16 residues. Unmatched junction bases numbered 10, after V lost 4 bases and J lost 7 bases. CDR1 and CDR2 from the germline V gene are MNHNS and SASEGT. The CDR3 loop is CASSVPGQGLEQPQHF. For the CDR3, the DNA is TGTGCCAGCAGTGTACCGGGACAGGGGTTGGAGCAGCCCCAGCATTTT.

This clonotype was seen a few times. The chain is built from TRBV19 and TRBJ1-2; TRBD1 matches 9 bases. Trimming took 5 bases from V and 8 from J; bases not matched to a gene: 18. The V gene's germline CDR1 is LNHDA and CDR2 SQIVND (reference sequence). The CDR3 is 17 residues long. CDR3 protein: CASSPFLPGQGYKGYTF. The CDR3 DNA sequence: TGTGCCAGTAGTCCTTTCCTGCCGGGACAGGGTTACAAGGGCTACACCTTC.

This clonotype was picked up many times. The genes are TRBV30 and TRBJ1-1; D ambiguous. Trimming took off 3 bases at V and 7 bases at J, with 6 bases between the two ends. This CDR3 region has 10 residues. Per the germline V gene, CDR1 is GTSNPN and CDR2 is SVGIG (reference sequence). The CDR3 here is CAWSGIEAFF. DNA for the CDR3: TGTGCCTGGAGCGGAATTGAAGCTTTCTTT.

This clonotype was observed a few times. V gene TRBV12-3 or TRBV12-4 combines with J gene TRBJ2-2, with D possibly being TRBD1 (6 bases). The CDR3 length is 16 residues. V lost 3 bases to trimming and J lost 0 bases, with 11 bases between them. The CDR3, as DNA: TGTGCCAGCAGTTTTTTGGGGGCTTCGAACACCGGGGAGCTGTTTTTT. Translation: CASSFLGASNTGELFF.

In this sample, this clonotype turned up many times. V and J are TRBV28 and TRBJ2-7; 9 bases fit TRBD2. V shed 7 bases and J 4 bases; nucleotides not matched to a gene: 8. The CDR3 contains 14 residues. CDR1 is MDHEN and CDR2 is SYDVKM in the germline V gene. The CDR3 loop reads CASNPGLALYEQYF. The CDR3 DNA follows: TGTGCCAGCAATCCGGGACTAGCCCTATACGAGCAGTACTTC.

Comments on this clonotype: This sequence may be a read error, since a much larger clone differs from it by one base. The chain combines TRBV10-1 with TRBJ2-2; D might be TRBD1 or TRBD2, each matching 6 bases. V dropped 2 bases and J dropped 9 bases, with 13 bases sitting between them. This CDR3 is built from 14 residues. Looked up from germline, CDR1 is WNHNN and CDR2 is SYGVQD (reference sequence). The CDR3 sequence: CASSEGNRDWELFF. DNA for the CDR3: TGCGCCAGCAGTGAGGGAAACAGGGACTGGGAGCTGTTTTTT.

CDR3 coding DNA: TGTGCCAGCAGCTTGGAACCCTCGGGGCTAACCTACAATGAGCAGTTCTTC. This translates into CASSLEPSGLTYNEQFF. The genes are TRBV7-9 and TRBJ2-1; TRBD1 or TRBD2 may be the D gene (5 bases each). Trimming shortened V by 3 bases and J by 2 bases, and 17 bases separated the two germline ends. CDR3 length: 17 amino acids. Germline CDR1 SEHNR, CDR2 FQNEAQ (reference sequence).

This clonotype was counted ten times or more. This chain links TRBV28 with TRBJ1-5; TRBD1 matches 9 bases. J lost 7 bases, V lost 5 bases, and 12 bases had no gene match. The CDR3 is 16 amino acids. Germline CDR1 MDHEN, CDR2 SYDVKM. The DNA of the CDR3 is TGTGCCAGCAGTACAGGGGGCCCTGCCTTAGGGCAGCCCCAGCATTTT. Its translation: CASSTGGPALGQPQHF.

A few counts support this clonotype. The rearrangement joins TRBV7-9 to TRBJ2-1, with D unresolved. V was shortened by 3 bases and J by 4 bases, with 7 bases between the two germline ends. The CDR3 spans 13 residues. Germline V gene data show CDR1 as SEHNR and CDR2 as FQNEAQ (reference sequence). As DNA, the CDR3 is TGTGCCAGCAGCTTCATGGTTTACAATGAGCAGTTCTTC. Its protein product is CASSFMVYNEQFF.

V is TRBV6-1 and J is TRBJ2-3, with 7 bases that match TRBD2. The CDR3 totals 15 residues. Per the germline V gene, CDR1 is MNHNS and CDR2 is SASEGT. V dropped 4 bases and J dropped 6; count of bases not matched to a gene: 10. The CDR3 sequence is CASSAGRAGADTQYF. In DNA, the CDR3 is TGTGCCAGCAGTGCTGGGAGGGCGGGAGCGGATACGCAGTATTTT.

This clonotype turned up a few times. The rearrangement joins TRBV5-1 to TRBJ1-1, with D tentatively TRBD1 (6 bases). The CDR3 covers 15 residues. The germline CDR1 and CDR2 sequences are SGHRS and YFSETQ. Trimming removed 4 bases from V and 0 bases from J, with 13 bases in between. The CDR3 DNA sequence: TGCGCCAGCAGCATTGGGACAACCGTGAACACTGAAGCTTTCTTT. The encoded protein is CASSIGTTVNTEAFF.

The rearrangement uses TRBV6-5 and TRBJ1-1, with unresolved D. Per the germline V gene, CDR1 is MNHEY and CDR2 is SVGAGI. V lost 0 bases and J 1 base, leaving 9 bases between the germline ends. CDR3 length equals 15 residues. The CDR3 sequence: CASSYSYRENTEAFF. The CDR3 DNA follows: TGTGCCAGCAGTTACTCTTACAGAGAGAACACTGAAGCTTTCTTT.

Many counts were recorded for this clonotype. The J gene is TRBJ2-5, the V gene TRBV20-1; 7 nucleotides match TRBD2. The J segment lost 5 bases and the V segment lost 3 bases, leaving 15 bases of the junction unmatched. The CDR3 loop spans 16 amino acids. In germline, CDR1 is DFQATT, CDR2 SNEGSKA (reference sequence). The CDR3 is CSASVSSGTSYETQYF. The CDR3 region has the DNA TGCAGTGCTAGTGTCTCGAGCGGGACGTCGTATGAGACCCAGTACTTC.

This clonotype was seen ten or more times. The rearrangement uses TRBV11-2 and TRBJ2-7, with TRBD1 as a possible D gene (6 bases). Between the trimmed V and J ends, which lost 5 bases and 1 base, there was a span of 15 bases. The CDR3 is made up of 15 amino acids. CDR1 and CDR2 from the germline V gene are SGHAT and FQNNGV. CDR3 sequence (DNA): TGTGCCAGCAGCGCAACAGGGTCCCCATCCTACGAGCAGTACTTC. Protein sequence: CASSATGSPSYEQYF. The full variable domain, with the rest looked up from reference TRBV11-2 and TRBJ2-7, is EAGVAQSPRYKIIEKRQSVAFWCNPISGHATLYWYQQILGQGPKLLIQFQNNGVVDDSQLPKDRFSAERLKGVDSTLKIQPAKLEDSAVYLCASSATGSPSYEQYFGPGTRLTVT.

This chain uses TRBV5-1 with TRBJ2-2; D is unclear. The germline V gene encodes CDR1 SGHRS and CDR2 YFSETQ. This CDR3 comprises 16 residues. Trimming cost V 4 bases and J 0 bases, with 13 bases left between them. The CDR3 reads CASSVKTVPNTGELFF. The CDR3 coding sequence is TGCGCCAGCAGCGTTAAGACTGTCCCGAACACCGGGGAGCTGTTTTTT. The full variable domain, completed using reference TRBV5-1 and TRBJ2-2, is KAGVTQTPRYLIKTRGQQVTLSCSPISGHRSVSWYQQTPGQGLQFLFEYFSETQRNKGNFPGRFSGRQFSNSRSEMNVSTLELGDSALYLCASSVKTVPNTGELFFGEGSRLTVL.

This sequence joins TRBV6-5 and TRBJ1-2; D is uncertain. Germline CDR1 and CDR2: MNHEY and SVGAGI. CDR3 length: 17 amino acids. The ends were cut back, 0 bases at V and 4 bases at J, with 18 bases in the middle. CDR3 loop: CASSYSQVLAFIYGYTF. CDR3 nucleotides: TGTGCCAGCAGTTACTCTCAGGTCCTTGCCTTCATCTATGGCTACACCTTC.

This clonotype was counted ten times or more. The rearrangement uses TRBV27 and TRBJ2-5, with 9 bases aligning to TRBD1. V lost 4 bases, J lost 4 bases, and 13 bases stayed unmatched. Germline V gives CDR1 MNHEY, CDR2 SMNVEV (reference sequence). The CDR3 consists of 17 residues. The chain's CDR3 is CASSSWTGDFYRETQYF. The DNA of the CDR3 is TGTGCCAGCAGTTCCTGGACAGGGGACTTTTACCGAGAGACCCAGTACTTC.

This clonotype was seen repeatedly, ten times or more. The chain recombines TRBV12-3 or TRBV12-4 with TRBJ2-1, with 13 bases lining up with TRBD2. V was pared by 6 bases and J by 6 bases, with 2 bases of the junction left unmatched. The CDR3 sequence is 14 residues long. The CDR3 loop is CASRGTSGTNEQFF. CDR3 nucleotides: TGTGCCAGCAGAGGGACTAGCGGGACCAATGAGCAGTTCTTC.